This T cell receptor (beta chain) was identified during a study of blood T cell repertoires in COVID-19 (dated by TCRdb to the early 2020s). Study-wide context: Samples from collaborators originated in the United States, Italy and Spain and spanned both the acute and convalescent phases of COVID-19. The samples were drawn from two sources: the first 160 participants of the ongoing ImmuneRACE study, and fewer than 1,500 subjects contributed by 6 global collaborators. The prospective study material was composed of cDNA or gDNA derived from T cells, B-cell-depleted T cells, or PBMCs. The repertoires were released in a freely available public database meant as a resource for research on the immune response to SARS-CoV-2. HLA class I and class II types, where available, came from metadata supplied by the sample provider rather than from assay-based typing. The sample metadata nearly always contained a de-identified subject ID, COVID-19 status, age in years and sex. Subjects who had been exposed to COVID-19, were actively infected with it, or had recovered from it provided the deeply sampled blood TCRbeta repertoires that made up the dataset. The study at large found these results: The quantity of clinical and demographic metadata differed by source and by participant and was supplied without curation.

TCRbeta CDR3 regions were amplified from genomic DNA by means of the immunoSEQ Assay, a bias-controlled multiplex PCR. From the authors' description of their analysis: The number of nucleated cells in each sample was estimated by amplification of reference gene primers within the assay. To quantify the absolute abundance of each unique TCRbeta CDR3 rearrangement, sequence reads were collapsed and filtered. For each sample, productive Simpson clonality was calculated as the square root of Simpson's diversity index across productive rearrangements. The source is immuneACCESS, and TCRdb retained only in-frame sequences with V and J called. Part of the clones is not carried over; for the studies checked, unresolved V genes explain less than half of this, and the remainder is unexplained. V and J calls and clone size are as listed in that table; D and trimming were resolved from the DNA. The sample profile shows 150,000 to 200,000 clones; around four fifths of them were found once. In total, the top ten clones hold 15% to 20% of the sample.

Participants in the prospective study were enrolled through a virtual design, were aged roughly 18 to 100 years, and lived in under 25 United States geographic areas. In the prospective study, cohorts were assigned on the basis of participant-reported clinical history obtained from a screening survey and a study questionnaire. Recovered participants in ImmuneRACE Cohort 3 were defined by two consecutive negative NP/OP PCR tests, clearance by a healthcare professional, or resolution of symptoms. In the prospective study, mobile phlebotomists collected whole blood, serum and a nasopharyngeal or oropharyngeal swab from each participant. Prospective study participants could optionally give additional blood draws and questionnaires over an approximately 2-month period. Blood samples from the prospective study were shipped frozen or at room temperature prior to DNA extraction. A note on this clone: Its antigen remains unidentified. No base quality information exists; no much larger clone differs at one position.

This clonotype was obtained from a woman between 50 and 59 years old who had recovered from COVID-19. The sample taken for sequencing was PBMCs or T cells enriched from blood (not recorded which).

The DNA sequence is as follows: TGTGCCAGCAGCGCTATAGCGGGAGGGGACTACAATGAGCAGTTCTTC. Its translation reads: CASSAIAGGDYNEQFF. The rearrangement combines TRBV9 with TRBJ2-1; 11 bases in between match TRBD2. From the cysteine up to the phenylalanine, the CDR3 has a length of 16 residues. The only DNA kept is the CDR3, 48 bases in frame from the first base. Per the germline V gene, SGDLS is the CDR1 and YYNGEE is the CDR2. Clipping removes 3 bases from V and 3 bases from J, with 5 as the unmatched junction base count.